This T cell receptor (beta chain) was sequenced for a study of blood T cell repertoires in COVID-19. Some clones are missing from TCRdb's copy, which holds only in-frame ones; the method was immunoSEQ multiplex PCR. The table shows approximately 100,000 clones, with approximately 81% occurring only once. The CDR3 has 16 amino acids. The V and J ends lost 5 bases and 5 bases, in that order; junction bases with no gene match: 8. Germline CDR1 and CDR2: PRHDT and FYEKMQ (reference sequence). Sequenced: peripheral blood. The source of this sequence is a woman aged 70 to 79 with active or convalescent COVID-19. The V and J genes are TRBV13 and TRBJ2-2; 10 positions agree with TRBD1. As DNA, the CDR3 is TGTGCCAGCAGCCTCGACAGGGGGCAGTTAACCGGGGAGCTGTTTTTT. Protein sequence: CASSLDRGQLTGELFF.